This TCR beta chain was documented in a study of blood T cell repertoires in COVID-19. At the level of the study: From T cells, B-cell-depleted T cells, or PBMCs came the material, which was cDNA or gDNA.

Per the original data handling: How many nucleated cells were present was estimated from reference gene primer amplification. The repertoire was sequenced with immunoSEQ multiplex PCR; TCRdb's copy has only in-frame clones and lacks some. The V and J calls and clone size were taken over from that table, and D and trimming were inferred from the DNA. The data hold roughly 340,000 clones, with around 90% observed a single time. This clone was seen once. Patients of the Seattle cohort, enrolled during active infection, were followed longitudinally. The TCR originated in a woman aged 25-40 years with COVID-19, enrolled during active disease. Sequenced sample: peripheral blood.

CDR3 sequence: CASSTGQGGTDTQYF. The DNA for the CDR3 is TGTGCCAGCAGCACGGGACAGGGGGGAACAGATACGCAGTATTTT. V gene TRBV6-2 or TRBV6-3 combines with J gene TRBJ2-3; 11 positions match TRBD1. After removal of 6 bases from V and 3 bases from J, the junction contained 5 bases not matched to a gene. This CDR3 comprises 15 residues. The germline gives CDR1 MNHEY, CDR2 SVGEGT.